The 23 T cell receptor beta chains given below trace back to one sample, sequenced in a study of identical twins. TCRdb re-called the 5' RACE reads through MiXCR, storing one row per CDR3 protein. The data show fewer than 350,000 distinct CDR3 sequences, about 8.9% seen once. Another study also made use of these data, one on yellow fever vaccine responses in identical twins.

Sequencing input: memory (CD45RO+) T cells sorted from blood. The origin of the receptors is a young woman in good health.

About this clonotype itself: An end of the junction differs from the germline gene, which may be a read error. J is TRBJ2-5 and V is TRBV6-5; 9 positions match TRBD1. From germline, CDR1 is MNHEY and CDR2 SVGAGI. There are 18 residues in the CDR3. In DNA, the CDR3 is TGTGGCAGCAGATTAGAAGCTAACAGGGGGCGATTGGTAGAGACCCAGTACTTC. Protein product: CGSRLEANRGRLVETQYF.

This clonotype was detected a few times. This chain connects TRBV20-1 to TRBJ2-1; D unresolved. Germline V lookup: CDR1 DFQATT, CDR2 SNEGSKA (reference sequence). The CDR3 spans 14 residues. Trimming stripped 1 base from V and 4 bases from J, with 11 bases between. The CDR3 sequence: CSARGPAEYNEQFF. The CDR3 DNA is TGCAGTGCTAGAGGACCCGCCGAGTACAATGAGCAGTTCTTC.

The chain recombines TRBV12-3 or TRBV12-4 with TRBJ1-2; weak D call: TRBD1 (5 bases). CDR3 length: 14 amino acids. Between the trimmed V and J ends, which lost 3 bases and 4 bases, there was a span of 12 bases. CDR3 residues: CASSFKGRGYGYTF. The CDR3 DNA sequence: TGTGCCAGCAGTTTTAAGGGGCGCGGCTATGGCTACACCTTC.

The V call is TRBV20-1, the J call TRBJ1-1, with D perhaps matching TRBD1 (6 bases). This CDR3 has 13 residues. V lost 2 bases to trimming and J lost 6 bases, with 13 bases between them. Germline CDR1 reads DFQATT; CDR2 reads SNEGSKA (reference sequence). The CDR3 protein is CSARYRESPEAFF. In nucleotides, the CDR3 is TGCAGTGCTAGATACAGGGAAAGTCCTGAAGCTTTCTTT.

This clonotype was seen at least ten times. The CDR3 reads CASGREFTDTQYF. The CDR3 nucleotides read TGCGCCAGCGGGCGGGAGTTTACCGATACGCAGTATTTT. The V gene is TRBV4-1, the J gene TRBJ2-3; 7 nucleotides align to TRBD2. J lost 6 bases, V lost 8 bases, and 8 bases had no gene match. This CDR3 spans 13 amino acids. Germline CDR1 reads MGHRA; CDR2 reads YSYEKL.

This clonotype was seen a handful of times. This chain joins TRBV28 and TRBJ1-5; TRBD1 might be the D (6 bases). Trimming removed 7 bases at V and 1 base at J, with 11 bases between. The germline V gene has CDR1 MDHEN and CDR2 SYDVKM. The CDR3 runs 14 residues. CDR3 loop: CASIYTGSNQPQHF. The CDR3 coding sequence is TGTGCCAGCATCTATACAGGGAGCAATCAGCCCCAGCATTTT.

J is TRBJ1-2 and V is TRBV20-1; D is undetermined. The V gene's germline CDR1 is DFQATT and CDR2 SNEGSKA (reference sequence). V lost 6 bases, J lost 2 bases, and 25 bases lay in between. CDR3 length: 17 amino acids. The CDR3 DNA reads as TGCAGTGCCCTAGGCCTTGGTCGGTCAGCCCCGAACTATGGCTACACCTTC. Its translation: CSALGLGRSAPNYGYTF.

The rearrangement links TRBV2 to TRBJ2-1, with TRBD2 matching over 7 bases. Looked up from germline, CDR1 is SNHLY and CDR2 is FYNNEI. With V trimmed by 4 bases and J by 10 bases, 7 bases remained unmatched. This CDR3 comprises 13 residues. CDR3 sequence (DNA): TGTGCCAGCAGTGCGAGGGAGGGACTAGAGCAGTTCTTC. Residues: CASSAREGLEQFF.

The genes are TRBV12-3 or TRBV12-4 and TRBJ2-3; 8 bases match TRBD2. The J segment lost 4 bases and the V segment lost 4 bases, leaving 10 bases of the junction unmatched. There are 16 residues in the CDR3. This chain's CDR3 is CASSSAQSGSADTQYF. The CDR3 DNA reads as TGTGCCAGCAGTTCAGCGCAAAGCGGGAGTGCAGATACGCAGTATTTT.

This clonotype was observed a handful of times. The chain carries TRBV20-1 and TRBJ2-6; the D is unclear. V was cut by 0 bases and J by 0 bases, with 6 bases left in between. CDR1 is DFQATT, CDR2 SNEGSKA, per germline (reference sequence). The length of the CDR3 is 15 residues. CDR3 in DNA: TGCAGTGCTAGAGATCGCCTCTCTGGGGCCAACGTCCTGACTTTC. It yields the protein CSARDRLSGANVLTF.

There are many counts of this clonotype. The chain recombines TRBV12-3 or TRBV12-4 with TRBJ2-3, with TRBD2 matching over 9 bases. V shed 6 bases and J 1 base; nucleotides not matched to a gene: 5. CDR3 size: 15 residues. This CDR3 reads CASRLSGGRTDTQYF. Here the CDR3 DNA reads TGTGCCAGCAGACTTAGCGGGGGCCGCACAGATACGCAGTATTTT.

The CDR3 loop reads CASSGSLGGFNTDTQYF. Written as DNA, the CDR3 is TGTGCCAGCAGTGGATCGCTCGGCGGGTTTAACACAGATACGCAGTATTTT. The V and J genes are TRBV25-1 and TRBJ2-3, with a tentative D call TRBD2 (5 bases). Trimming removed 4 bases at V and 2 bases at J, with 19 bases between. This CDR3 region has 17 residues. Germline loops: CDR1 MGHDK, CDR2 SYGVNS.

This clonotype has ten or more counts. The chain uses TRBV7-2 and TRBJ2-1; maybe TRBD2 (6 bases). Trimming shortened V by 4 bases and J by 9 bases, and 16 bases separated the two germline ends. CDR1 and CDR2 (germline): SGHTA, FQGNSA. The CDR3 is made up of 14 amino acids. DNA for the CDR3: TGTGCCAGCAGCTCCCGGGCGGGGAGCCCTGAGCAGTTCTTC. Its protein is CASSSRAGSPEQFF.

The V call is TRBV18, the J call TRBJ2-1; D not resolved. The CDR3 has 14 amino acids. V lost 0 bases, J lost 10 bases, and 13 bases lay in between. Germline-derived CDR1 and CDR2 are KGHSH and LQKENI. The chain's CDR3 is CASSPPEPQWEQFF. DNA of the CDR3: TGTGCCAGCTCACCACCGGAGCCCCAATGGGAGCAGTTCTTC.

The V call is TRBV15, the J call TRBJ2-3; no definite D call. CDR3 length equals 17 residues. Trimming stripped 1 base from V and 4 bases from J, with 18 bases between. Germline values: CDR1 LNHNV, CDR2 YYDKDF (reference sequence). Written as DNA, the CDR3 is TGTGCCACCAGCAGAGCGGGTGGCAGTGCCCCCGCAGATACGCAGTATTTT. The encoded protein is CATSRAGGSAPADTQYF.

The chain has TRBV11-2 and TRBJ1-1; D gene unclear. This CDR3 has 13 residues. Trimming cost V 5 bases and J 2 bases, with 9 bases left between them. Germline V gives CDR1 SGHAT, CDR2 FQNNGV. The CDR3 spells CASSTRENTEAFF. CDR3 nucleotide sequence: TGTGCCAGCAGCACCCGGGAAAACACTGAAGCTTTCTTT.

This clonotype was seen a handful of times. This rearrangement joins TRBV27 to TRBJ2-3; D is possibly TRBD1 (5 bases). This CDR3 is built from 13 residues. Trimming took off 0 bases at V and 6 bases at J, with 7 bases between the two ends. Germline CDR1 is MNHEY and CDR2 is SMNVEV (reference sequence). CDR3 region: CASSLSRQDTQYF. The CDR3 DNA reads TGTGCCAGCAGTTTATCGAGACAGGATACGCAGTATTTT.

The V and J genes are TRBV6-4 and TRBJ2-7; 8 positions match TRBD2. The CDR3 loop spans 15 amino acids. Germline CDR1 MRHNA, CDR2 SNTAGT. The V gene end was trimmed by 2 bases and the J gene end by 2 bases; junction bases not matched to a gene: 5. The CDR3 DNA reads as TGTGCCAGCAGTGACCTGGCGGGAGGTCCCTACGAGCAGTACTTC. Translating it yields CASSDLAGGPYEQYF.

This clonotype was seen a single time. The rearrangement joins TRBV25-1 to TRBJ2-5; 7 bases align to TRBD1. The CDR3 consists of 14 residues. V shed 4 bases, J shed 3 bases, and the junction held 5 bases outside the gene matches. Germline assignment: CDR1 MGHDK and CDR2 SYGVNS. CDR3 protein: CASSARQGKETQYF. Here the CDR3 DNA reads TGTGCCAGCAGTGCCCGACAGGGTAAAGAGACCCAGTACTTC.

For this clonotype: Germline is not matched at one junction end, which may reflect a read error. The chain carries TRBV20-1 and TRBJ2-3; 12 nucleotides align to TRBD2. The CDR3 has 17 residues. Germline CDR1 DFQATT, CDR2 SNEGSKA (reference sequence). CDR3 nucleotides: TGCTGTGCTAGAGGACTAGCGGGGCCCACTGGCACAGATACGCAGTATTTT. Its translation is CCARGLAGPTGTDTQYF.

This clonotype was seen a few times. The rearrangement joins TRBV28 to TRBJ2-1; TRBD2 is a possible D gene (6 bases). V was shortened by 0 bases and J by 9 bases, with 12 bases between the two germline ends. The CDR3 totals 14 residues. Germline CDR1 and CDR2: MDHEN and SYDVKM. The CDR3 loop reads CASSLWSLGGEQFF. CDR3 in DNA: TGTGCCAGCAGTTTATGGTCCCTCGGGGGTGAGCAGTTCTTC.

The gene calls are TRBV27 and TRBJ1-4; a weak D match, TRBD1 (5 bases). Deletions cut 1 base from V and 4 bases from J, with 13 bases between. The CDR3 is made up of 16 amino acids. Germline V gives CDR1 MNHEY, CDR2 SMNVEV (reference sequence). CDR3 in DNA: TGTGCCAGCAGTTTATTTCGACAGACGAATAATGAAAAACTGTTTTTT. Translated, it gives CASSLFRQTNNEKLFF.

This clonotype was recorded a few times. The chain couples TRBV15 to TRBJ2-2; D possibly corresponds to TRBD2 (5 bases). Germline V gene data show CDR1 as LNHNV and CDR2 as YYDKDF (reference sequence). Trimming took off 1 base at V and 3 bases at J, with 12 bases between the two ends. CDR3 size: 16 residues. The CDR3 sequence is CATSRVGLLDTGELFF. The CDR3 DNA reads TGTGCCACCAGCAGAGTGGGCTTACTAGACACCGGGGAGCTGTTTTTT.